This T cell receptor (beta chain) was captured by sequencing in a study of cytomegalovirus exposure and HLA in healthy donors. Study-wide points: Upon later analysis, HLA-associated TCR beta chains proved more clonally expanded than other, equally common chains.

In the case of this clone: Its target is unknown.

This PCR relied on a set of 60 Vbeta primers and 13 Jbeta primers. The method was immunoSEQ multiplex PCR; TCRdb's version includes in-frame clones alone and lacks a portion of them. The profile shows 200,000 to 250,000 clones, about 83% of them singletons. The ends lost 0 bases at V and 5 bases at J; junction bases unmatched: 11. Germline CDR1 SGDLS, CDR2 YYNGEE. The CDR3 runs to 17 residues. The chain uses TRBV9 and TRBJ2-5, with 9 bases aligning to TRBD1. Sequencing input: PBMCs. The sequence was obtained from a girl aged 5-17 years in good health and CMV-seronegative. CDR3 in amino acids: CASSVEGGQGGSETQYF. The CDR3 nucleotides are TGTGCCAGCAGCGTAGAGGGGGGACAGGGCGGTTCGGAGACCCAGTACTTC. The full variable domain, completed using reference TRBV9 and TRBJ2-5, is DSGVTQTPKHLITATGQRVTLRCSPRSGDLSVYWYQQSLDQGLQFLIQYYNGEERAKGNILERFSAQQFPDLHSELNLSSLELGDSALYFCASSVEGGQGGSETQYFGPGTRLLVL.